The source of this T cell receptor beta chain is a study of tumor and adjacent non-tumor tissue in lung cancer. RNA was extracted from bulk tissue without any cell sorting. Three rounds of nested PCR, following a modified ARM-PCR protocol, produced the TCRbeta library. TCRdb analysed the multiplex PCR reads with MiXCR anew, one entry per CDR3 protein. The sample records about 110,000 distinct CDR3 sequences, approximately 82% being singletons. About this clonotype: Sequence at one end of the junction differs from germline and may be a read error.

The specimen was lung tumor tissue. The sequence was obtained from an older woman with non-small cell lung cancer.

DNA of the CDR3: TGCGCCAACAGCCGGAAGCGGGGGGACAAAGAGACCCAGTACTTC. It specifies CANSRKRGDKETQYF. The rearrangement joins TRBV4-3 to TRBJ2-5; 9 positions agree with TRBD2. CDR3 size: 15 residues. Germline CDR1 and CDR2: LGHNA and YSLEER.